The rows below give T cell receptor beta chains drawn from one sample of a study of beta chain features in type 1 diabetes. Repertoires were generated with immunoSEQ multiplex PCR, while TCRdb's copy carries only in-frame clones and drops some. Here the sample spans fewer than 70,000 clones, about three fifths being singletons. Sequenced sample: stem cell memory CD4+ T cells from blood. All receptors come from a woman aged 30 to 39 with type 1 diabetes. Both conserved end residues are part of each CDR3. D genes are given only for firm matches. The size entry is marked missing in some rows and otherwise reads once, few, many or a size class.

NA	TRBD1	TRBV5-6	TRBJ1-1	CASSFTGVTEAFF	TGTGCCAGCAGCTTTACAGGGGTCACTGAAGCTTTCTTT
NA	NA	TRBV25-1	TRBJ2-3	CASSEGLGTDTQYF	TGTGCCAGCAGTGAAGGGCTGGGCACAGATACGCAGTATTTT
NA	TRBD1	TRBV7-3	TRBJ1-1	CASRTTGSGNTEAFF	TGTGCCAGCAGAACGACAGGGAGTGGGAACACTGAAGCTTTCTTT
NA	TRBD2	TRBV5-4	TRBJ2-7	CASSPGLAPSRLEQYF	TGTGCCAGCAGCCCGGGACTAGCTCCGTCCCGCCTCGAGCAGTACTTC
NA	NA	TRBV27	TRBJ2-1	CASSLYSFPNEQFF	TGTGCCAGCAGTTTGTACAGCTTCCCCAATGAGCAGTTCTTC
once	NA	TRBV13	TRBJ2-7	CATSGEGNEQYF	TGTGCCACCTCGGGGGAAGGCAACGAGCAGTACTTC
NA	NA	TRBV7-9	TRBJ2-1	CASSSYRALSYNEQFF	TGTGCCAGCAGCTCGTACAGGGCTCTCTCCTACAATGAGCAGTTCTTC
few	TRBD1	TRBV5-1	TRBJ1-1	CASSRRGQDTEAFF	TGCGCCAGCAGCAGGAGGGGGCAAGACACTGAAGCTTTCTTT
few	NA	TRBV7-9	TRBJ2-1	CASSLGVAVNEQFF	TGTGCCAGCAGCTTAGGGGTAGCGGTTAATGAGCAGTTCTTC
NA	NA	TRBV30	TRBJ1-2	CAWSAPGLDWGYTF	TGTGCCTGGAGTGCGCCGGGACTCGATTGGGGCTACACCTTC
NA	NA	TRBV6-4	TRBJ2-2	CASRPRGSEVLGELFF	TGTGCCAGCAGACCTCGAGGGTCGGAGGTACTCGGGGAGCTGTTTTTT
NA	NA	TRBV9	TRBJ2-4	CASSVGAENIQYF	TGTGCCAGCAGCGTAGGGGCAGAAAACATTCAGTACTTC
NA	TRBD1	TRBV19	TRBJ1-1	CASSKSGTGRGSMNTEAFF	TGTGCCAGTAGTAAGTCTGGGACAGGGAGAGGGTCGATGAACACTGAAGCTTTCTTT
NA	TRBD1	TRBV10-3	TRBJ2-1	CAISDRGRDEQFF	TGTGCCATCAGTGATAGGGGGCGGGATGAGCAGTTCTTC
NA	NA	TRBV5-1	TRBJ2-1	CASSFSGNEQFF	TGCGCCAGCAGCTTTTCAGGCAATGAGCAGTTCTTC
NA	NA	TRBV7-6	TRBJ1-3	CASSSQGNTIYF	TGTGCCAGCAGCTCGCAGGGAAACACCATATATTTT
NA	NA	TRBV11-2	TRBJ2-1	CASSLGQHATTHEQFF	TGTGCCAGCAGCTTAGGACAGCACGCGACGACCCATGAGCAGTTCTTC
NA	TRBD2	TRBV29-1	TRBJ2-3	CSVDGVAGPTDTQYF	TGCAGCGTTGACGGGGTAGCGGGACCCACAGATACGCAGTATTTT
once	NA	TRBV30	TRBJ1-2	CAWSVGGHGYGYTF	TGTGCCTGGAGTGTAGGAGGGCACGGCTATGGCTACACCTTC
few	TRBD1	TRBV18	TRBJ1-4	CASSPTGAGEKLFF	TGTGCCAGCTCACCTACAGGGGCCGGGGAAAAACTGTTTTTT
NA	NA	TRBV9	TRBJ2-7	CASSVNTYSYEQYF	TGTGCCAGCAGCGTAAACACGTACTCCTACGAGCAGTACTTC
NA	NA	TRBV19	TRBJ2-1	CASRSRGNEQFF	TGTGCCAGTAGATCTAGGGGCAATGAGCAGTTCTTC
few	NA	TRBV5-6	TRBJ2-6	CASSFRGSGANVLTF	TGTGCCAGCAGCTTTCGGGGTTCTGGGGCCAACGTCCTGACTTTC
NA	TRBD2	TRBV30	TRBJ2-7	CAWSVSAAGLALYEQYF	TGTGCCTGGAGTGTATCGGCAGCGGGACTAGCGCTCTACGAGCAGTACTTC
NA	NA	TRBV18	TRBJ1-5	CASSPDINQPQHF	TGTGCCAGCTCACCCGACATCAATCAGCCCCAGCATTTT
NA	TRBD2	TRBV6-1	TRBJ2-7	CASHLLAGGSYEQYF	TGTGCCAGCCATCTTCTAGCGGGAGGCTCCTACGAGCAGTACTTC
few	NA	TRBV7-9	TRBJ2-5	CASSQLGGAQYF	TGTGCCAGCAGCCAACTAGGGGGGGCCCAGTACTTC
NA	TRBD2	TRBV5-1	TRBJ2-7	CASSRTSGRAYEQYF	TGCGCCAGCAGCAGGACTAGCGGGAGGGCCTACGAGCAGTACTTC
NA	NA	TRBV7-3	TRBJ2-2	CASSLLLYTGELFF	TGTGCCAGCAGCTTACTACTTTACACCGGGGAGCTGTTTTTT
NA	NA	TRBV23-1	TRBJ1-2	CASSRRVGGYTF	TGCGCCAGCAGTCGACGGGTGGGTGGCTACACCTTC
few	NA	TRBV9	TRBJ2-1	CASSPRADSYNEQFF	TGTGCCAGCAGCCCTCGAGCCGACTCCTACAATGAGCAGTTCTTC
NA	TRBD1	TRBV6-1	TRBJ2-1	CASSVEDRVPQYNEQFF	TGTGCCAGCAGTGTTGAGGACAGGGTGCCCCAGTACAATGAGCAGTTCTTC
NA	TRBD2	TRBV18	TRBJ2-2	CASSRPSGGLNTGELFF	TGTGCCAGCTCTCGACCTAGCGGGGGATTGAACACCGGGGAGCTGTTTTTT
NA	NA	TRBV9	TRBJ2-3	CASSVDLATDTQYF	TGTGCCAGCAGCGTAGATCTAGCCACAGATACGCAGTATTTT
NA	TRBD2	TRBV27	TRBJ2-1	CASSLGTGLAGGDEQFF	TGTGCCAGCAGTTTAGGGACGGGACTAGCGGGAGGAGATGAGCAGTTCTTC
NA	NA	TRBV30	TRBJ1-5	CAWSVRGNQPQHF	TGTGCCTGGAGTGTCCGGGGCAATCAGCCCCAGCATTTT
NA	NA	TRBV19	TRBJ1-1	CASSTRGRDTEAFF	TGTGCCAGTAGTACCAGGGGAAGGGACACTGAAGCTTTCTTT
NA	NA	TRBV5-1	TRBJ2-7	CASSSQGYEQYF	TGCGCCAGCAGCTCCCAGGGGTACGAGCAGTACTTC
few	NA	TRBV5-1	TRBJ1-5	CASSLEDWPNQPQHF	TGCGCCAGCAGCTTGGAGGACTGGCCCAATCAGCCCCAGCATTTT
once	NA	TRBV7-9	TRBJ2-5	CASSLSQGNQETQYF	TGTGCCAGCAGCTTATCTCAGGGAAACCAAGAGACCCAGTACTTC
NA	TRBD1	TRBV5-1	TRBJ2-2	CASRPEGAANTGELFF	TGCGCCAGCAGGCCTGAGGGGGCCGCGAACACCGGGGAGCTGTTTTTT
NA	NA	TRBV28	TRBJ1-2	CASSLRNYGYTF	TGTGCCAGCAGTTTACGTAACTATGGCTACACCTTC
NA	TRBD2	TRBV4-2	TRBJ2-2	CASSLAGGLRELFF	TGTGCCAGCAGCCTAGCGGGAGGTCTTCGGGAGCTGTTTTTT
NA	TRBD1	TRBV11-2	TRBJ2-7	CASTKGQGPYEQYF	TGTGCCAGCACCAAGGGACAGGGCCCCTACGAGCAGTACTTC
NA	TRBD1	TRBV27	TRBJ2-2	CASSPGTGRGTGELFF	TGTGCCAGCAGTCCCGGGACAGGGCGAGGCACCGGGGAGCTGTTTTTT
few	NA	TRBV28	TRBJ2-7	CASSTWYEQYF	TGTGCCAGCAGCACTTGGTACGAGCAGTACTTC
NA	NA	TRBV18	TRBJ1-1	CASSPHSDSEAFF	TGTGCCAGCTCACCACACTCCGACAGTGAAGCTTTCTTT
few	TRBD1	TRBV5-6	TRBJ1-1	CASSLGQGKEAFF	TGTGCCAGCAGCTTGGGACAGGGGAAGGAAGCTTTCTTT
NA	TRBD1	TRBV10-3	TRBJ2-7	CAISGSGQGAYEQYF	TGTGCCATCAGTGGATCGGGACAGGGTGCCTACGAGCAGTACTTC
few	TRBD1	TRBV18	TRBJ1-1	CASSSNPGQPNTEAFF	TGTGCCAGCTCATCTAATCCGGGACAGCCGAACACTGAAGCTTTCTTT
NA	NA	TRBV7-3	TRBJ2-1	CASSSRENNEQFF	TGTGCCAGCAGCTCCCGGGAGAACAATGAGCAGTTCTTC
NA	NA	TRBV19	TRBJ2-2	CARNERPGVGTGELFF	TGTGCCAGGAACGAAAGACCAGGGGTGGGAACCGGGGAGCTGTTTTTT
NA	TRBD2	TRBV7-2	TRBJ2-1	CASSLDAGVNEQFF	TGTGCCAGCAGCTTGGACGCGGGGGTGAATGAGCAGTTCTTC
NA	NA	TRBV28	TRBJ2-5	CASSFHIQGSRTQYF	TGTGCCAGCAGTTTCCATATCCAGGGGAGTAGAACCCAGTACTTC